These 14 T cell receptor beta chains share one sample of origin, sequenced in a study of regulatory T cells in long-lasting Graves disease. Time point: newly diagnosed GD, antithyroid drugs for less than 3 months. The authors made the TCR library using RNA they extracted from PBMCs. Arm-PCR with iRepertoire HTBI primers amplified the CDR3 regions for these TCR beta libraries. In TCRdb, the multiplex PCR reads were re-called with MiXCR into one record per CDR3 protein. The sample records about 400,000 distinct CDR3 sequences, 15% to 20% being singletons. A further study also used this sample, focusing on T cells in Graves' hyperthyroidism and ophthalmopathy.

This specimen consisted of peripheral blood mononuclear cells (PBMCs), obtained at new diagnosis, from a patient treated with antithyroid drugs. These TCRs come from a woman under 30 with Graves disease.

This clonotype was detected a few times. The gene calls are TRBV6-4 and TRBJ2-6; D remains ambiguous. The CDR3 is 15 amino acids. V was cut by 6 bases and J by 2 bases, with 11 bases left in between. Germline CDR1 MRHNA, CDR2 SNTAGT. CDR3 nucleotide sequence: TGTGCCAGCAGCGAAGATTTGACTGGGGCCAACGTCCTGACTTTC. The encoded protein is CASSEDLTGANVLTF.

This clonotype was recorded many times. The gene calls are TRBV5-6 and TRBJ2-2; D perhaps matches TRBD1 (6 bases). Trimming cost V 3 bases and J 5 bases, with 8 bases left between them. Germline V gives CDR1 SGHDT, CDR2 YYEEEE. CDR3 length: 13 residues. CDR3 sequence reads: CASSYDRTGELFF. Here the CDR3 DNA reads TGTGCCAGCAGCTACGACAGGACCGGGGAGCTGTTTTTT.

This clonotype was picked up many times. The junction does not match germline at one end; this may be a read error. The CDR3 reads CASSLGTSNEQFF. In DNA form, the CDR3 reads TGCGCCAGCAGCTTGGGGACTAGCAATGAGCAGTTCTTC. The chain combines TRBV7-9 with TRBJ2-1, with TRBD2 matching over 8 bases. The germline CDR1 and CDR2 sequences are SEHNR and FQNEAQ (reference sequence). This CDR3 contains 13 residues.

This clonotype came up many times. The chain combines TRBV27 with TRBJ2-7; TRBD2 matches at 10 bases. The germline gives CDR1 MNHEY, CDR2 SMNVEV (reference sequence). The V and J ends lost 2 bases and 2 bases, in that order; junction bases with no gene match: 6. The CDR3 covers 16 residues. The CDR3 DNA is TGTGCCAGCAGTTTAGCTAGCGGGAGACTCGCCTACGAGCAGTACTTC. This translates into CASSLASGRLAYEQYF.

The table lists this clonotype with a few counts. The genes are TRBV6-1 and TRBJ1-6, with TRBD1 as a possible D gene (6 bases). The CDR3 has 15 amino acids. Germline lookup yields CDR1 MNHNS and CDR2 SASEGT. V dropped 3 bases and J dropped 7 bases, with 13 bases sitting between them. CDR3 nucleotides: TGTGCCAGCAGTGAGGGGGGCTGGAGGAATTCACCCCTCCACTTT. Protein: CASSEGGWRNSPLHF.

This rearrangement joins TRBV5-1 to TRBJ2-3, with 10 bases aligning to TRBD2. CDR3 length equals 15 residues. The germline V gene encodes CDR1 SGHRS and CDR2 YFSETQ. Trimming took 4 bases from V and 4 from J; bases not matched to a gene: 6. The CDR3 DNA follows: TGCGCCAGCAGCAGCCAAGGGACTAGCGCAGATACGCAGTATTTT. Amino acids: CASSSQGTSADTQYF.

This chain uses TRBV9 with TRBJ1-3, with 9 bases fitting TRBD1. V shed 3 bases, J shed 4 bases, and the junction held 2 bases outside the gene matches. The CDR3 has 14 amino acids. Germline V gene lookup returns CDR1 SGDLS and CDR2 YYNGEE. The CDR3 DNA reads TGTGCCAGCAGCGGGACAGGGGACGGAAACACCATATATTTT. Translating it yields CASSGTGDGNTIYF.

This clonotype was counted a few times. This chain links TRBV6-1 with TRBJ1-1; TRBD1 might be the D (6 bases). Trimming cost V 2 bases and J 6 bases, with 13 bases left between them. CDR3 size: 14 residues. Germline assignment: CDR1 MNHNS and CDR2 SASEGT. The CDR3 sequence: CASSEQGKGPEAFF. CDR3 bases: TGTGCCAGCAGTGAACAGGGGAAGGGACCTGAAGCTTTCTTT.

At least ten counts were recorded for this clonotype. The chain joins TRBV7-9 to TRBJ2-5; D perhaps matches TRBD2 (5 bases). The V gene lost 8 bases and the J gene lost 4 bases, with 20 bases spanning the gap. CDR1 and CDR2 from the germline V gene are SEHNR and FQNEAQ (reference sequence). The CDR3 has 15 residues. For the CDR3, the DNA is TGTGCCAGCGGGGAGAGCGGCTTGATCTTAGAGACCCAGTACTTC. Its protein is CASGESGLILETQYF.

Many counts were recorded for this clonotype. At one end, the junction sequence differs from germline, possibly due to a read error. V and J are TRBV5-1 and TRBJ2-7; D not resolved. CDR1 SGHRS and CDR2 YFSETQ come from the germline V gene. This CDR3 is built from 14 residues. CDR3 in amino acids: CASSLARYSYEQYF. The CDR3 DNA is TGTGCCAGCAGCTTGGCGCGCTACTCCTACGAGCAGTACTTC.

This clonotype was counted only a few times. The rearrangement links TRBV29-1 to TRBJ1-2, with D perhaps matching TRBD1 (6 bases). CDR1 SQVTM and CDR2 ANQGSEA come from the germline V gene. CDR3 length: 14 amino acids. V lost 2 bases and J lost 5, with 15 bases in between. CDR3 DNA sequence: TGCAGCGTTGAACCCCTGGGCCAGGGGTATGGCTACACCTTC. Protein sequence: CSVEPLGQGYGYTF.

In its sample, this clonotype was seen many times. This rearrangement joins TRBV12-3 or TRBV12-4 to TRBJ1-5; 8 bases line up with TRBD1. Trimming cost V 6 bases and J 4 bases; bases outside gene matches: 14. This CDR3 has 17 residues. CDR3 loop: CASSLQTGTGGNQPQHF. The CDR3 DNA reads as TGTGCCAGCAGCCTACAAACCGGGACAGGAGGAAATCAGCCCCAGCATTTT.

This clonotype occurred many times. The chain links TRBV2 to TRBJ1-2; TRBD1 might be the D (6 bases). CDR1 is SNHLY, CDR2 FYNNEI, per germline. Trimming left V 7 bases short and J 0 bases short, with 12 bases between. The CDR3 contains 14 residues. The CDR3 bases are TGTGCCAGCACAGGGGACGGAGCTAACTATGGCTACACCTTC. It yields the protein CASTGDGANYGYTF.

This clonotype was detected ten times or more. This sequence joins TRBV20-1 and TRBJ2-5; maybe TRBD1 (5 bases). Germline V CDR1 and CDR2: DFQATT, SNEGSKA (reference sequence). V lost 8 bases, J lost 1 base, and 20 bases lay in between. The CDR3 runs 15 residues. The CDR3 DNA is TGCAGTCCTACCCCTGTCAGGGAACCCCAAGAGACCCAGTACTTC. This gives the protein CSPTPVREPQETQYF.